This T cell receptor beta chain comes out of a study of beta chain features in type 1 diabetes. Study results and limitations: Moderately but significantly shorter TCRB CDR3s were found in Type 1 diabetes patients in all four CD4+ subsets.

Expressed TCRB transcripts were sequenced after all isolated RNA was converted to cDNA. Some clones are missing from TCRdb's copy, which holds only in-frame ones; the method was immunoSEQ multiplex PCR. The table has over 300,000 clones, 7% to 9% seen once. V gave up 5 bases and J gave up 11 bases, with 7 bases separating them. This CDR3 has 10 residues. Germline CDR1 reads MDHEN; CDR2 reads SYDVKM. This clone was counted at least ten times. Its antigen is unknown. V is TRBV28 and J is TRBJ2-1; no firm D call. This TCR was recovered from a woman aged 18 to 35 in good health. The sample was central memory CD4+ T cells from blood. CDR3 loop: CASSMKQQFF. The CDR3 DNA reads TGTGCCAGCAGTATGAAACAGCAGTTCTTC.